A selection of T cell receptor beta chains follows, all from one sample in a study of blood T cell repertoires in COVID-19. Some clones are missing from TCRdb's copy, which holds only in-frame ones; the method was immunoSEQ multiplex PCR. The data show about 220,000 clones, about four fifths seen once. The material sequenced was PBMCs or T cells enriched from blood (not recorded which). These receptors were obtained from a woman between 35 and 50 years old with acute COVID-19. CDR3s include the opening cysteine and the closing phenylalanine or tryptophan. A D gene is named only where the DNA matches it firmly. A clone size is listed for some rows: how often the clone was seen (once, few, many), or a class if it is expanded.

d_gene,abundance,v_gene,len,j_gene,CDR3aa,CDR3nt
TRBD1,-,TRBV5-8,16,TRBJ2-1,CASSLVRGTAYNEQFF,TGTGCCAGCAGCTTGGTTAGGGGGACAGCATACAATGAGCAGTTCTTC
-,-,TRBV7-2,19,TRBJ1-1,CASSLSHPPPQDQGGEAFF,TGTGCCAGCAGCTTATCTCATCCACCGCCGCAGGATCAAGGGGGTGAAGCTTTCTTT
TRBD2,-,TRBV7-3,14,TRBJ2-7,CASSLGTSSYEQYF,TGTGCCAGCAGCTTAGGGACTAGCTCATACGAGCAGTACTTC
-,-,TRBV12-3/TRBV12-4,13,TRBJ2-5,CASSQGPRETQYF,TGTGCCAGCAGCCAGGGTCCTAGGGAGACCCAGTACTTC
TRBD1,-,TRBV19,15,TRBJ1-1,CASNDRGRVNTEAFF,TGTGCCAGTAACGACAGGGGGCGAGTGAACACTGAAGCTTTCTTT
TRBD2,-,TRBV9,16,TRBJ2-3,CASSVRLAGTTDTQYF,TGTGCCAGCAGCGTAAGACTAGCGGGAACCACAGATACGCAGTATTTT
-,-,TRBV4-3,13,TRBJ2-1,CASSQRTGNEQFF,TGCGCCAGCAGCCAACGTACAGGGAATGAGCAGTTCTTC
TRBD1,-,TRBV7-9,14,TRBJ2-5,CASSHPGTAKTQYF,TGTGCCAGCAGCCACCCCGGGACAGCGAAGACCCAGTACTTC
-,-,TRBV2,14,TRBJ2-5,CASSERATSETQYF,TGTGCCAGCAGTGAGAGGGCCACATCAGAGACCCAGTACTTC
TRBD1,-,TRBV5-1,16,TRBJ1-5,CASSLGSGTGDQPQHF,TGCGCCAGCAGCTTGGGGAGCGGGACAGGGGATCAGCCCCAGCATTTT
TRBD1,-,TRBV5-6,12,TRBJ1-1,CASSIGQGEAFF,TGTGCCAGCAGCATAGGACAGGGGGAAGCTTTCTTT
TRBD1,-,TRBV27,15,TRBJ1-6,CASSLSEGGHSPLHF,TGTGCCAGCAGTTTATCGGAAGGGGGCCATTCACCCCTCCACTTT
TRBD1,-,TRBV4-1,15,TRBJ2-5,CASSQEIQGAVGQYF,TGCGCCAGCAGCCAAGAAATCCAGGGGGCGGTGGGCCAGTACTTC
-,-,TRBV30,15,TRBJ1-4,CAWGLSGAANEKLFF,TGTGCCTGGGGGTTGTCAGGGGCGGCTAATGAAAAACTGTTTTTT
-,few,TRBV19,11,TRBJ1-1,CASSSQGSAFF,TGTGCCAGTAGTTCCCAGGGCTCAGCTTTCTTT
-,-,TRBV2,15,TRBJ1-6,CASSEARRGFSPLHF,TGTGCCAGCAGTGAAGCGAGACGGGGGTTTTCACCCCTCCACTTT
TRBD2,-,TRBV7-9,19,TRBJ2-1,CASSSPTPGTSGSIDEQFF,TGTGCCAGCAGTTCACCGACTCCCGGGACTAGCGGGAGTATCGATGAGCAGTTCTTC
TRBD1,-,TRBV19,16,TRBJ1-5,CASSDTGAWSNQPQHF,TGTGCCAGTAGTGATACAGGGGCGTGGAGCAATCAGCCCCAGCATTTT
TRBD1,few,TRBV6-5,14,TRBJ1-5,CASSLRTGHQPQHF,TGTGCCAGCAGTTTGAGGACAGGTCATCAGCCCCAGCATTTT
-,once,TRBV7-3,15,TRBJ1-6,CASSFEGGRASPLHF,TGTGCCAGCAGCTTCGAGGGTGGGAGGGCCTCACCCCTCCACTTT
-,-,TRBV25-1,11,TRBJ2-7,CASSGVYEQYF,TGTGCCAGCAGTGGAGTGTACGAGCAGTACTTC
-,-,TRBV6-5,15,TRBJ1-4,CASTSGSGGSEKLFF,TGTGCCAGCACTTCGGGCTCTGGAGGGAGTGAAAAACTGTTTTTT
TRBD1,-,TRBV7-9,16,TRBJ1-4,CASSQATGSRGEKLFF,TGTGCCAGCAGCCAAGCGACAGGGTCTAGGGGTGAAAAACTGTTTTTT
-,-,TRBV25-1,14,TRBJ2-1,CASSPLGRGREQFF,TGTGCCAGCAGCCCTCTGGGCAGGGGTAGAGAGCAGTTCTTC
-,-,TRBV29-1,14,TRBJ2-5,CSVDLGQAGKTQYF,TGCAGCGTTGATTTGGGTCAGGCGGGAAAGACCCAGTACTTC
TRBD2,once,TRBV5-8,16,TRBJ2-3,CASSPGTSPKTDTQYF,TGTGCCAGCAGCCCGGGGACTAGCCCCAAAACGGATACGCAGTATTTT
-,few,TRBV7-3,15,TRBJ2-1,CASSLIIPGADEQFF,TGTGCCAGCAGCTTAATCATTCCGGGAGCAGATGAGCAGTTCTTC
-,-,TRBV19,17,TRBJ2-1,CASSIELRTSRHNEQFF,TGTGCCAGTAGTATAGAACTTAGAACTAGCCGCCACAATGAGCAGTTCTTC
TRBD1,-,TRBV6-2/TRBV6-3,15,TRBJ2-7,CASSYPGQASYEQYF,TGTGCCAGCAGTTACCCCGGACAGGCCTCCTACGAGCAGTACTTC
-,-,TRBV7-9,14,TRBJ1-1,CASSLGQAHTEAFF,TGTGCCAGCAGCTTAGGACAGGCCCACACTGAAGCTTTCTTT
TRBD2,-,TRBV9,17,TRBJ2-1,CASSVETSGRGYNEQFF,TGTGCCAGCAGCGTAGAAACTAGCGGGAGGGGTTACAATGAGCAGTTCTTC
-,-,TRBV30,14,TRBJ1-6,CAWSIGEGRSPLHF,TGTGCCTGGAGTATCGGTGAGGGCCGATCACCCCTCCACTTT
TRBD2,-,TRBV5-1,14,TRBJ2-1,CASSVGLAGNEQFF,TGCGCCAGCAGCGTGGGACTAGCGGGTAATGAGCAGTTCTTC
TRBD1,-,TRBV27,15,TRBJ1-6,CATKGARGANSPLHF,TGTGCCACCAAGGGGGCCCGCGGGGCTAATTCACCCCTCCACTTT
TRBD2,-,TRBV6-5,14,TRBJ2-7,CASSYGREVYEQYF,TGTGCCAGCAGTTACGGGCGGGAGGTCTACGAGCAGTACTTC
TRBD1,-,TRBV18,15,TRBJ2-3,CASSRQGATTDTQYF,TGTGCCAGCTCACGACAGGGGGCCACCACAGATACGCAGTATTTT
-,-,TRBV28,14,TRBJ2-6,CASSLHSGANVLTF,TGTGCCAGCAGTTTACACTCTGGGGCCAACGTCCTGACTTTC
-,-,TRBV18,14,TRBJ1-1,CASSPPLGETEAFF,TGTGCCAGCTCACCACCTTTAGGGGAAACTGAAGCTTTCTTT
TRBD1,few,TRBV6-6,17,TRBJ2-6,CASSRDSGISGANVLTF,TGTGCCAGCAGTCGGGACAGCGGCATTTCTGGGGCCAACGTCCTGACTTTC
TRBD1,once,TRBV28,12,TRBJ2-7,CASMGQAYEQYF,TGTGCCAGTATGGGACAGGCCTACGAGCAGTACTTC
TRBD2,-,TRBV6-5,14,TRBJ2-7,CASSRLAGEYEQYF,TGTGCCAGCAGCAGACTAGCGGGAGAATACGAGCAGTACTTC